This TCR beta chain was identified during a study of blood T cell repertoires in COVID-19. About the study: Sites across the United States, Italy and Spain contributed samples from acute and convalescent COVID-19. From T cells, B-cell-depleted T cells, or PBMCs came the material, which was cDNA or gDNA.

Original processing notes: How many nucleated cells were present was estimated from reference gene primer amplification. Profiled with immunoSEQ multiplex PCR; TCRdb holds only in-frame clones, not every one. V, J and clone size reflect that table, while D and trimming were determined from the DNA. The sample records about 64,000 clones, approximately 85% being singletons. Trimming cost V 6 bases and J 1 base, with 13 bases left between them. Per the germline V gene, CDR1 is LNHDA and CDR2 is SQIVND (reference sequence). The CDR3 loop spans 15 amino acids. The sequenced sample was peripheral blood. This clonotype originated in a woman aged 55 to 70 with COVID-19, enrolled during active disease. The chain has TRBV19 and TRBJ1-5; no clear D gene. CDR3 sequence: CASRVAARSNQPQHF. CDR3 DNA sequence: TGTGCCAGTAGAGTGGCGGCGAGGAGCAATCAGCCCCAGCATTTT.